A single sample gave rise to the 31 T cell receptor beta chains below, sequenced in a study of T cell responses to AZD1222 COVID-19 vaccine. Sequencing was performed with immunoSEQ multiplex PCR; in TCRdb, only in-frame clones are kept and a portion is missing. In the table there are fewer than 150,000 clones, roughly 93% of which are singletons. The starting material was peripheral blood, obtained on day 0 of AZD1222 vaccination. These receptors were obtained from an adult in good health.

The CDR3 nucleotides are TGTGCCAGTAGTACTGGACAGGGACCTGGCTACACCTTC. This sequence encodes CASSTGQGPGYTF. J is TRBJ1-2 and V is TRBV19; 8 nucleotides line up with TRBD1. This CDR3 spans 13 amino acids. Trimming cost V 4 bases and J 7 bases; bases outside gene matches: 5. Germline CDR1 and CDR2: LNHDA and SQIVND (reference sequence).

V gene TRBV28 combines with J gene TRBJ1-5; tentatively, D is TRBD1 (6 bases). Per the germline V gene, CDR1 is MDHEN and CDR2 is SYDVKM. The germline V and J ends were trimmed by 10 bases and 2 bases, with 15 bases remaining between them. The CDR3 spans 14 residues. CDR3 in amino acids: CAIKGGAGNQPQHF. The DNA for the CDR3 is TGTGCCATCAAGGGGGGGGCAGGCAATCAGCCCCAGCATTTT.

The chain joins TRBV27 to TRBJ2-7, with 8 bases fitting TRBD2. V was clipped by 6 bases and J by 6 bases; unmatched bases: 10. CDR1 and CDR2 from the germline V gene are MNHEY and SMNVEV (reference sequence). This CDR3 is 14 amino acids long. The CDR3 spells CASSPREGRGEQYF. For the CDR3, the DNA is TGTGCCAGCAGCCCCCGGGAGGGGCGTGGCGAGCAGTACTTC.

The J gene is TRBJ2-3, the V gene TRBV28; 12 bases are shared with TRBD1. The CDR3 covers 15 residues. V lost 4 bases and J lost 7; bases outside the gene matches: 6. Germline V gene data show CDR1 as MDHEN and CDR2 as SYDVKM. CDR3 residues: CASSYSGTGGNTQYF. The CDR3 DNA sequence: TGTGCCAGCAGTTACTCCGGGACAGGGGGCAATACGCAGTATTTT. The whole variable domain, remainder taken from reference TRBV28 and TRBJ2-3, is DVKVTQSSRYLVKRTGEKVFLECVQDMDHENMFWYRQDPGLGLRLIYFSYDVKMKEKGDIPEGYSVSREKKERFSLILESASTNQTSMYLCASSYSGTGGNTQYFGPGTRLTVL.

The CDR3 spells CASSLGSRNQPQHF. For the CDR3, the DNA is TGTGCCAGCAGCTTAGGATCCCGCAATCAGCCCCAGCATTTT. This chain joins TRBV7-8 and TRBJ1-5; no firm D call. Germline CDR1 and CDR2: SGHVS and FQNEAQ. The CDR3 is 14 amino acids. V was clipped by 1 base and J by 2 bases, with 6 bases between them.

The chain carries TRBV5-6 and TRBJ2-5; D is unclear. From germline, CDR1 is SGHDT and CDR2 YYEEEE. The V end was cut by 0 bases, the J end by 4 bases, with 1 base between. This CDR3 spans 11 amino acids. The DNA for the CDR3 is TGTGCCAGCAGCTTGGCAGAGACCCAGTACTTC. Translating gives CASSLAETQYF.

This chain joins TRBV5-4 and TRBJ2-1, with 10 bases aligning to TRBD1. The CDR3 spans 14 residues. Germline CDR1 and CDR2: SGHNT and YYREEE (reference sequence). The V gene end was trimmed by 1 base and the J gene end by 6 bases; junction bases not matched to a gene: 1. In DNA, the CDR3 is TGTGCCAGCAGCTTGCGGACAGGGGGCAATGAGCAGTTCTTC. This gives the protein CASSLRTGGNEQFF.

V and J are TRBV5-4 and TRBJ1-2; TRBD1 aligns across 12 bases. This CDR3 is 15 amino acids long. Trimming took 4 bases from V and 4 from J; bases not matched to a gene: 5. Per germline, CDR1 SGHNT and CDR2 YYREEE (reference sequence). CDR3 coding DNA: TGTGCCAGCAGCCCGCCGGGACAGGGGGCCTATGGCTACACCTTC. This translates into CASSPPGQGAYGYTF. Full variable domain (remainder filled in from reference TRBV5-4 and TRBJ1-2): ETGVTQSPTHLIKTRGQQVTLRCSSQSGHNTVSWYQQALGQGPQFIFQYYREEENGRGNFPPRFSGLQFPNYSSELNVNALELDDSALYLCASSPPGQGAYGYTFGSGTRLTVV.

V is TRBV2 and J is TRBJ2-5, with D possibly being TRBD1 or TRBD2 (5 bases each). The germline V gene has CDR1 SNHLY and CDR2 FYNNEI. The CDR3 runs to 13 residues. Trimming shortened V by 4 bases and J by 0 bases, and 6 bases separated the two germline ends. CDR3 region: CASSGDHQETQYF. CDR3 coding DNA: TGTGCCAGCAGTGGGGACCACCAAGAGACCCAGTACTTC.

The chain employs TRBV29-1 and TRBJ1-2, with 9 positions matching TRBD1. CDR1 is SQVTM and CDR2 is ANQGSEA in the germline V gene. This CDR3 has 13 amino acids. Trimming cost V 4 bases and J 2 bases; bases outside gene matches: 2. CDR3 DNA sequence: TGCAGCGTTGGGGACAGGGCGAACTATGGCTACACCTTC. It translates to CSVGDRANYGYTF.

The rearrangement uses TRBV19 and TRBJ2-1, with D perhaps TRBD2 (6 bases). Germline V gene data show CDR1 as LNHDA and CDR2 as SQIVND (reference sequence). The V end lost 4 bases, the J end lost 5 bases, and 12 bases lay between the germline ends. CDR3 length equals 14 residues. This CDR3 is CASSNSGTDNEQFF. DNA of the CDR3: TGTGCCAGTAGTAACTCCGGGACTGACAATGAGCAGTTCTTC.

V and J are TRBV6-2 or TRBV6-3 and TRBJ2-2; D perhaps matches TRBD2 (6 bases). CDR1 is MNHEY and CDR2 is SVGEGT in the germline V gene. The CDR3 runs 16 residues. Trimming left V 0 bases short and J 1 base short, with 9 bases between. The CDR3 nucleotides are TGTGCCAGCAGTTACTCGGGGAGGCTGAACACCGGGGAGCTGTTTTTT. Translation gives CASSYSGRLNTGELFF.

This chain links TRBV4-3 with TRBJ1-4; 8 positions agree with TRBD1. J gave up 8 bases and V 4 bases, and 12 bases lay outside the gene matches. Germline V gene data show CDR1 as LGHNA and CDR2 as YSLEER. The CDR3 runs 16 residues. DNA for the CDR3: TGCGCCAGCAGCCCCGGGGGAACAGGGGGGAACGAAAAACTGTTTTTT. It yields the protein CASSPGGTGGNEKLFF.

The chain joins TRBV7-8 to TRBJ2-1; 11 bases agree with TRBD2. Germline values: CDR1 SGHVS, CDR2 FQNEAQ. CDR3 length: 18 residues. The junction had 7 bases not matched to a gene; V was cut back by 3 bases and J by 0 bases. The CDR3 spells CASSFGLAGSSSYNEQFF. CDR3 DNA: TGTGCCAGCAGCTTCGGACTAGCGGGCTCAAGCTCCTACAATGAGCAGTTCTTC.

The V call is TRBV7-8, the J call TRBJ2-7; D is ambiguous. The CDR3 is made up of 14 amino acids. From germline, CDR1 is SGHVS and CDR2 FQNEAQ. Trimming removed 5 bases from V and 4 bases from J, with 15 bases in between. For the CDR3, the DNA is TGTGCCAGCAGCCCGGGCCCAGGTCCGTACGAGCAGTACTTC. Translated: CASSPGPGPYEQYF.

This clone was counted a single time. This chain connects TRBV19 to TRBJ2-5, with D possibly TRBD2 on 6 matching bases. The germline V gene encodes CDR1 LNHDA and CDR2 SQIVND (reference sequence). Trimming left V 6 bases short and J 5 bases short, with 10 bases between. The CDR3 is made up of 12 amino acids. CDR3: CASSTGVETQYF. The CDR3 nucleotides are TGTGCCAGTAGCACGGGAGTCGAGACCCAGTACTTC.

V and J are TRBV7-2 and TRBJ1-5; D call uncertain. The length of the CDR3 is 14 residues. Germline V lookup: CDR1 SGHTA, CDR2 FQGNSA. V dropped 7 bases and J dropped 2 bases, with 12 bases sitting between them. CDR3 in DNA: TGTGCCAGCACCCTGGATGTGGGCAATCAGCCCCAGCATTTT. Its translation is CASTLDVGNQPQHF.

J is TRBJ1-1 and V is TRBV23-1; no definite D call. TRBV23-1 qualifies as an ORF whose function is uncertain. This CDR3 has 15 amino acids. The V end lost 2 bases, the J end lost 2 bases, and 12 bases lay between the germline ends. This chain's CDR3 is CASSQKRSVNTEAFF. In nucleotides, the CDR3 is TGCGCCAGCAGTCAAAAGCGGAGCGTTAACACTGAAGCTTTCTTT.

This rearrangement joins TRBV16 to TRBJ2-5; D remains unclear. Germline values: CDR1 KGHSY, CDR2 FQNENV. The CDR3 sequence is 14 residues long. V lost 4 bases and J lost 0, with 9 bases in between. CDR3 sequence reads: CASSLRRNQETQYF. The DNA for the CDR3 is TGTGCCAGCAGCCTCCGGCGCAACCAAGAGACCCAGTACTTC. Full variable domain (rest looked up from reference TRBV16 and TRBJ2-5): GEEVAQTPKHLVRGEGQKAKLYCAPIKGHSYVFWYQQVLKNEFKFLISFQNENVFDETGMPKERFSAKCLPNSPCSLEIQATKLEDSAVYFCASSLRRNQETQYFGPGTRLLVL.

The chain links TRBV4-1 to TRBJ1-4, with 8 bases matching TRBD1. Trimming removed 4 bases from V and 5 bases from J; junction bases left unmatched: 3. CDR3 length equals 14 residues. Germline values: CDR1 MGHRA, CDR2 YSYEKL. The CDR3 sequence: CASSPGQVNEKLFF. CDR3 sequence (DNA): TGCGCCAGCAGCCCGGGACAGGTCAATGAAAAACTGTTTTTT.

This clone was counted once. This chain joins TRBV7-9 and TRBJ1-1; a possible D gene is TRBD1 (5 bases). The CDR3 contains 14 residues. V was trimmed by 4 bases and J by 3 bases, leaving 12 bases between them. The germline V gene has CDR1 SEHNR and CDR2 FQNEAQ (reference sequence). The chain's CDR3 is CASSSSRGDTEAFF. CDR3 bases: TGTGCCAGCAGCTCGTCCCGGGGGGACACTGAAGCTTTCTTT.

This clone showed up just once. The chain carries TRBV5-1 and TRBJ1-1; D is undetermined. The CDR3 contains 17 residues. V shed 2 bases and J shed 1 base, with 18 bases lying between them. Germline CDR1 and CDR2: SGHRS and YFSETQ. The CDR3 DNA reads TGCGCCAGCAGCTTTAGGGCCGTCAGGACCTCGAACACTGAAGCTTTCTTT. Encoded protein: CASSFRAVRTSNTEAFF.

This clone is a singleton in its sample. V gene TRBV3-1 (or the pseudogene TRBV3-2) combines with J gene TRBJ2-7; 8 bases match TRBD1. This CDR3 has 15 residues. Germline-derived CDR1 and CDR2 are LGHDT and YNNKEL (reference sequence). The V and J ends lost 0 bases and 6 bases, in that order; junction bases with no gene match: 7. CDR3 coding DNA: TGTGCCAGCAGCCAAGATCTCAGGGGGCTGGGCGAGCAGTACTTC. Amino acids: CASSQDLRGLGEQYF.

V gene TRBV25-1 combines with J gene TRBJ2-7; D might be TRBD1 (6 bases). CDR3 size: 13 residues. CDR1 MGHDK and CDR2 SYGVNS come from the germline V gene. Trimming stripped 6 bases from V and 4 bases from J, with 13 bases between. CDR3 loop: CASRQTGRYEQYF. DNA for the CDR3: TGTGCCAGCAGACAAACAGGGCGGTACGAGCAGTACTTC.

The gene calls are TRBV5-6 and TRBJ2-5; 12 nucleotides align to TRBD1. This CDR3 has 17 amino acids. Germline V gene sequence: CDR1 SGHDT, CDR2 YYEEEE. With 3 bases clipped from V and 5 bases from J, the junction kept 11 bases outside the gene matches. The CDR3 region has the DNA TGTGCCAGCAGCTCCCCGGGACAGGGGGCTAGAAGGGAGACCCAGTACTTC. This gives the protein CASSSPGQGARRETQYF.

The V gene is TRBV19, the J gene TRBJ2-7; no firm D call. The V end lost 2 bases, the J end lost 3 bases, and 11 bases lay between the germline ends. The CDR3 runs 14 residues. Germline CDR1 and CDR2: LNHDA and SQIVND (reference sequence). The CDR3 DNA reads TGTGCCAGTAGTATAAACACCGGTGGCTACGAGCAGTACTTC. It yields the protein CASSINTGGYEQYF.

This chain joins TRBV28 and TRBJ1-2, with D tentatively TRBD1 (6 bases). Germline values: CDR1 MDHEN, CDR2 SYDVKM. This CDR3 has 15 residues. Trimming shortened V by 6 bases and J by 7 bases, and 21 bases separated the two germline ends. The CDR3 DNA follows: TGTGCCAGCAGCCTCGGACCCTCACGAGGGGGTGGCTACACCTTC. Translation: CASSLGPSRGGGYTF.

The gene calls are TRBV21-1 and TRBJ1-1. TRBV21-1 is assigned pseudogene status. The CDR3 extends over 14 amino acids. CDR3 bases: TGTGCCAGCAGCAAAGAAGGCCGGGACACTGAAGCTTTCTTT. Translated: CASSKEGRDTEAFF.

The V gene is TRBV6-4, the J gene TRBJ1-1, with D unclear. CDR1 and CDR2 (germline): MRHNA, SNTAGT. The CDR3 is 13 amino acids. The V gene lost 4 bases and the J gene lost 1 base, with 7 bases spanning the gap. CDR3 nucleotides: TGTGCCAGCAGTGCGGAGGCGAACACTGAAGCTTTCTTT. It specifies CASSAEANTEAFF.

This rearrangement joins TRBV12-3 or TRBV12-4 to TRBJ2-7; 8 positions agree with TRBD2. After removal of 5 bases from V and 13 bases from J, the junction contained 10 bases not matched to a gene. The CDR3 extends over 12 amino acids. The chain's CDR3 is CASSHTSGRFYF. The CDR3 DNA reads as TGTGCCAGCAGTCACACTAGCGGTCGATTCTACTTC.

The chain links TRBV5-1 to TRBJ1-2, with 10 bases fitting TRBD1. CDR3 length: 14 residues. Germline lookup yields CDR1 SGHRS and CDR2 YFSETQ. The ends lost 0 bases at V and 8 bases at J; junction bases unmatched: 4. In DNA, the CDR3 is TGCGCCAGCAGCTTGGTAGGGACAGGGGAAGGCTACACCTTC. Its translation: CASSLVGTGEGYTF.